This T cell receptor beta chain was identified in a study of vaccination and CD4 T cells after COVID-19. The CDR3 contains 13 residues. V was shortened by 7 bases and J by 0 bases, with 9 bases between the two germline ends. Germline V gene data show CDR1 as LNHDA and CDR2 as SQIVND (reference sequence). This clonotype was detected only a few times. Its target is not known. Treatment specified: approximately 9-day PBMC culture with coronavirus spike peptide pools or control peptides (ViraFEST assay). At the Johns Hopkins FTIC core, DNA taken from cultured CD4+ T cells was sequenced by way of the Oncomine TCR Beta short-read assay. MiXCR was run by TCRdb on the PCR reads, yielding one entry per CDR3 protein. The table has about 21,000 distinct CDR3 sequences, around half seen once.

The specimen was CD4+ T cells from blood, cultured in vitro, collected before SARS-CoV-2 vaccination. The TCR sequence derives from a human donor who had recovered from COVID-19. The chain is built from TRBV19 and TRBJ1-2; D unclear. CDR3 protein: CASNRDSNYGYTF. In DNA form, the CDR3 reads TGTGCCAGTAACCGAGATTCTAACTATGGCTACACCTTC.